This TCR beta chain stems from a study of blood T cells in healthy people across ages. In the study overall: Capturing about one barcoded beta molecule per two T cells was achieved by template switching.

Germline CDR1 MGHRA, CDR2 YSYEKL. The CDR3 runs 15 residues. The trim removed 2 bases at V and 2 bases at J, leaving 2 bases unmatched. In the case of this clonotype: The target antigen is unknown.

Study-wide results and caveats: Donor CMV status was unknown, possibly confounding expanded clonotype changes.

Alongside a J-beta primer mix, a sample-barcoded 5' primer served in a second PCR lasting about 7 to 11 cycles. One entry per CDR3 protein results from TCRdb running MiXCR on the 5' RACE reads. The sample has roughly 1.5 million distinct CDR3 sequences; 42% are singletons. The sequenced material came from blood. The clonotype was recovered from a woman in her late teens or twenties in good health. The gene calls are TRBV4-1 and TRBJ1-5; 8 nucleotides align to TRBD1. The CDR3 region is CASSQQGAGNQPQHF. CDR3 DNA sequence: TGCGCCAGCAGCCAACAGGGGGCGGGCAATCAGCCCCAGCATTTT.